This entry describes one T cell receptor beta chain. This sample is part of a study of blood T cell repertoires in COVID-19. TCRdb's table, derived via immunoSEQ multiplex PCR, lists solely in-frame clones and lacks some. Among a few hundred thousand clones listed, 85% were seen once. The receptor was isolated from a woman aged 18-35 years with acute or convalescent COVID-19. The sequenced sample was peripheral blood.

Written as DNA, the CDR3 is TGCAGCACTTTTATCCAAGAGACCCAGTACTTC. Protein sequence: CSTFIQETQYF. The chain couples TRBV20-1 to TRBJ2-5; D gene unclear. The CDR3 contains 11 residues. The germline V gene has CDR1 DFQATT and CDR2 SNEGSKA (reference sequence).